These 6 T cell receptor beta chains share one sample of origin, sequenced in a study of blood T cell repertoires in COVID-19. Assay used: immunoSEQ multiplex PCR; TCRdb lists only in-frame clones, some missing. The table includes approximately 150,000 clones, roughly 86% detected once. Sequencing was performed on peripheral blood. These receptors were taken from an older man with acute or convalescent COVID-19.

This rearrangement joins TRBV6-5 to TRBJ1-1; 12 positions agree with TRBD1. CDR3 length: 13 residues. CDR1 and CDR2 from the germline V gene are MNHEY and SVGAGI. Trimming took 8 bases from V and 4 from J; bases not matched to a gene: 2. The CDR3 region has the DNA TGTGCCAGCCGGGACAGGGGGCTCACTGAAGCTTTCTTT. Encoded protein: CASRDRGLTEAFF.

V is TRBV7-3 and J is TRBJ2-1; 11 positions match TRBD2. CDR1 and CDR2 (germline): SGHTA, FQGTGA. After removal of 5 bases from V and 3 bases from J, the junction contained 3 bases not matched to a gene. The length of the CDR3 is 15 residues. The DNA for the CDR3 is TGTGCCAGCAGCCTGCTAGCGGGAGGCTACAATGAGCAGTTCTTC. Translating gives CASSLLAGGYNEQFF.

The genes are TRBV3-1 (or the pseudogene TRBV3-2) and TRBJ2-7; the D gene is possibly TRBD1 (5 bases). V was pared by 0 bases and J by 2 bases, with 14 bases between. The CDR3 has 16 residues. CDR1 and CDR2 (germline): LGHDT, YNNKEL (reference sequence). CDR3 nucleotide sequence: TGTGCCAGCAGCCAAGACTCGGCAGGGTGGACCTACGAGCAGTACTTC. Translated, it gives CASSQDSAGWTYEQYF.

CDR3 nucleotides: TGTGCTAGTGGTTCGCCCCGGACAGGGCCTGCCTCAGAGCAGTTCTTC. Amino acids: CASGSPRTGPASEQFF. The chain employs TRBV12-5 and TRBJ2-1; 8 bases fit TRBD1. CDR3 length: 16 residues. J was trimmed by 10 bases and V by 4 bases; bases with no gene match: 15. Germline V lookup: CDR1 LGHNT, CDR2 FRNRAP.

V gene TRBV5-5 combines with J gene TRBJ2-5, with D perhaps TRBD2 (5 bases). Germline CDR1 reads SGHKS; CDR2 reads YYEKEE (reference sequence). The CDR3 contains 15 residues. V lost 4 bases to trimming and J lost 5 bases, with 18 bases between them. The CDR3 nucleotides are TGTGCCAGCAGCCAGCGTGGGTTACGGACTGAGACCCAGTACTTC. Translating it yields CASSQRGLRTETQYF. The whole variable domain, remainder taken from reference TRBV5-5 and TRBJ2-5, is DAGVTQSPTHLIKTRGQQVTLRCSPISGHKSVSWYQQVLGQGPQFIFQYYEKEERGRGNFPDRFSARQFPNYSSELNVNALLLGDSALYLCASSQRGLRTETQYFGPGTRLLVL.

This clone is a singleton in its sample. The chain has TRBV24-1 and TRBJ2-7, with D maybe TRBD1 (5 bases). Germline V gene data show CDR1 as KGHDR and CDR2 as SFDVKD. Deletions cut 3 bases from V and 3 bases from J, with 11 bases between. CDR3 length: 14 residues. The CDR3 sequence: CATSDRRRGYEQYF. The DNA for the CDR3 is TGTGCCACCAGTGATAGGAGAAGGGGCTACGAGCAGTACTTC.